The entry below gives a single T cell receptor beta chain sequence along with its context. Which antigen it targets is not known. It has no much larger one-base neighbor in the sample; base qualities were not kept. The same CDR3 can be traced to other DNA sequences in this sample. This entry comes from a study of blood T cell repertoires in COVID-19 (dated by TCRdb to 2018 to 2021). The study in broad terms: Collaborator samples came from the United States, Italy and Spain and covered acute and convalescent phases of COVID-19. The material from the prospective study consisted of cDNA or gDNA derived from T cells, B-cell-depleted T cells, or PBMCs. Deeply sampled blood TCRbeta repertoires from subjects exposed to, actively infected with, or recovered from COVID-19 were included in the dataset. The repertoires were made available in a free public database intended to serve as a resource for research on the immune response to SARS-CoV-2. The samples were drawn from two sources: the first 160 participants of the ongoing ImmuneRACE study, and some 1,300 subjects contributed by 6 global collaborators. The sample metadata nearly always contained a de-identified subject ID, COVID-19 status, age in years and sex. Where available, HLA class I and class II types were obtained from metadata supplied by the sample provider rather than from assay-based typing.

The immunoSEQ Assay, a bias-controlled multiplex PCR, was used to amplify TCRbeta CDR3 regions from genomic DNA. Turning to the authors' computational methods: Nucleated cell counts per sample were estimated from amplification of reference gene primers within the assay. To quantify the absolute abundance of each unique TCRbeta CDR3 rearrangement, sequence reads were collapsed and filtered. For each sample, productive Simpson clonality was calculated by taking the square root of Simpson's diversity index across productive rearrangements. TCRdb obtained this table from immuneACCESS and retained in-frame rearrangements with V and J assigned. These tables miss some clones; where compared with another copy, unresolved V genes account for less than half of the shortfall, and the remainder is unexplained. V, J and clone size are taken as reported in that table, and D and trimming were inferred from the DNA itself. This sample gives approximately 22,000 clones in total; about 73% of them show up just once. The ten largest clones capture about 20% of the sample.

The collaborating institutions used their own protocols to collect whole blood in K2EDTA tubes. Collaborator samples were shipped for TCRbeta analysis as frozen whole blood, isolated PBMCs, or DNA extracted from either sample type. From a lookup of the germline V gene, CDR1 and CDR2 are SGHTA and FQGNSA. The CDR3 has 14 amino acids, counting the end cysteine and phenylalanine. Of all the DNA, just the CDR3 is kept, 42 bases in frame from base 1. V trim: 5 bases; J trim: 4 bases; unmatched bases: 5. What the authors observed across the whole study: Clinical and demographic metadata were provided uncurated, with the amount varying by source and participant.

What was sequenced was peripheral blood. This receptor chain uses TRBV7-2 and TRBJ1-1; TRBD1 aligns with 9 central bases. This receptor was obtained from a human donor in a cohort sampled during active or convalescent COVID-19. The DNA sequence is TGTGCCAGCAGCCTCGGACAGGGGAGCACTGAAGCTTTCTTT. Translated, it reads CASSLGQGSTEAFF. With all but the CDR3 taken from the reference TRBV7-2 and TRBJ1-1 genes, the full variable domain is: GAGVSQSPSNKVTEKGKDVELRCDPISGHTALYWYRQSLGQGLEFLIYFQGNSAPDKSGLPSDRFSAERTGGSVSTLTIQRTQQEDSAVYLCASSLGQGSTEAFFGQGTRLTVV.